What follows are 3 T cell receptor beta chains derived from one specimen sequenced in a study of cytomegalovirus exposure and HLA in healthy donors (dated by TCRdb to 2016 to 2017). Library preparation was by the immunoSEQ multiplex PCR assay. For the multiplex PCR, a mixture combining 60 forward primers for TCR Vbeta segments and 13 reverse primers for TCR Jbeta segments was used. TCRdb limited this immuneACCESS table to in-frame rearrangements with V and J called. A share of clones is missing; checked studies link under half to unresolved V genes, and the rest is unexplained. Here the sample has about 190,000 clones; 60% to 80% occur a single time. The leading ten clones occupy about 3% of the sample. Sequenced sample: PBMCs. Every receptor here comes from a woman aged 25 to 39 in good health and CMV-seropositive.

This clone was observed once. The chain couples TRBV10-2 to TRBJ2-7; 7 nucleotides match TRBD1. This CDR3 contains 15 residues. The germline V gene encodes CDR1 WSHSY and CDR2 SAAADI. V lost 7 bases and J lost 1; bases outside the gene matches: 10. The CDR3 DNA sequence: TGCGCCAGCAAGGAATATTCGGGACAGTCCTACGAGCAGTACTTC. It specifies CASKEYSGQSYEQYF.

CDR3 DNA sequence: TGTGCCAGCAGCCTTCAGGGTTATAGCAATCAGCCCCAGCATTTT. Translation: CASSLQGYSNQPQHF. The V gene is TRBV7-8, the J gene TRBJ1-5; D might be TRBD1 (5 bases). V was cut by 5 bases and J by 0 bases, with 11 bases left in between. The CDR3 is 15 amino acids. CDR1 and CDR2 from the germline V gene are SGHVS and FQNEAQ.

V usage is TRBV7-9 and J usage is TRBJ1-4; D is uncertain. The CDR3 contains 15 residues. V was pared by 5 bases and J by 0 bases, with 10 bases between. In germline, CDR1 is SEHNR, CDR2 FQNEAQ (reference sequence). The CDR3 DNA follows: TGTGCCAGCAGCCTAAGAGGTACAACTAATGAAAAACTGTTTTTT. It specifies CASSLRGTTNEKLFF.